Sequencing of this T cell receptor beta chain was carried out in a study of blood T cells in healthy people across ages. Study background: For every two T cells, template switching captured about one barcoded beta molecule.

A J-beta primer mix and a sample-barcoded 5' primer were used in a second PCR of about 7 to 12 cycles. TCRdb passed the 5' RACE reads through MiXCR, listing each CDR3 protein once. The sample holds about a million distinct CDR3 sequences, roughly 51% seen once. Germline assignment: CDR1 SGHTA and CDR2 FQGNSA. The CDR3 runs 16 residues. V shed 5 bases, J shed 3 bases, and the junction held 10 bases outside the gene matches. Researchers collected 7.5 to 10 milliliters of peripheral blood from every single donor. The authors isolated at least 6 million PBMCs per sample. Material: blood. The chain has TRBV7-2 and TRBJ2-5; 9 positions match TRBD1. The clonotype originates from a woman aged 55-70 years in good health. The CDR3 reads CASSQGTGYFEETQYF. In nucleotides, the CDR3 is TGTGCCAGCAGCCAAGGGACAGGGTATTTCGAAGAGACCCAGTACTTC. Complete variable domain (other parts from reference TRBV7-2 and TRBJ2-5): GAGVSQSPSNKVTEKGKDVELRCDPISGHTALYWYRQSLGQGLEFLIYFQGNSAPDKSGLPSDRFSAERTGGSVSTLTIQRTQQEDSAVYLCASSQGTGYFEETQYFGPGTRLLVL.